Each of the 20 T cell receptor beta chains below was sequenced from the same sample in a study of cytotoxic CD8 clonotypes in ibrutinib-treated CLL. Clones were sequenced by immunoSEQ multiplex PCR, and TCRdb holds only the in-frame ones, with some missing. The repertoire holds tens of thousands of clones, with roughly three quarters as singletons. The specimen was PBMCs, collected after 12 months of ibrutinib treatment. The origin of the receptors is a human donor with chronic lymphocytic leukemia.

DNA of the CDR3: TGTGCCAGCAGTTTAGATCTAGCGGGTAGTAAAAGGGGGGATGAGCAGTTCTTC. It codes for CASSLDLAGSKRGDEQFF. This chain uses TRBV27 with TRBJ2-1; TRBD2 aligns across 8 bases. Germline loops: CDR1 MNHEY, CDR2 SMNVEV (reference sequence). The CDR3 is 18 amino acids. V lost 2 bases, J lost 8 bases, and 17 bases stayed unmatched.

The chain combines TRBV6-1 with TRBJ2-7; 9 nucleotides match TRBD1. The V gene's germline CDR1 is MNHNS and CDR2 SASEGT. This CDR3 is built from 14 residues. J was trimmed by 3 bases and V by 4 bases; bases with no gene match: 4. The CDR3 coding sequence is TGTGCCAGCAGTGGTCTGGGACAGGGCTACGAGCAGTACTTC. Amino acid sequence: CASSGLGQGYEQYF.

The genes are TRBV18 and TRBJ2-5; 14 bases align to TRBD2. The CDR3 runs 15 residues. The V gene end was trimmed by 3 bases and the J gene end by 5 bases; junction bases not matched to a gene: 2. Germline lookup yields CDR1 KGHSH and CDR2 LQKENI. CDR3: CASSPTSGRAETQYF. CDR3 DNA sequence: TGTGCCAGCTCACCGACTAGCGGGAGGGCCGAGACCCAGTACTTC.

This clone was recorded once. The genes are TRBV28 and TRBJ1-4; 7 nucleotides agree with TRBD1. The CDR3 has 15 residues. Per the germline V gene, CDR1 is MDHEN and CDR2 is SYDVKM. Trimming removed 5 bases from V and 4 bases from J; junction bases left unmatched: 7. The CDR3: CASSTGTANNEKLFF. For the CDR3, the DNA is TGTGCCAGCAGTACCGGGACAGCCAATAATGAAAAACTGTTTTTT.

The V call is TRBV28, the J call TRBJ2-5, with 10 nucleotides matching TRBD1. CDR1 MDHEN and CDR2 SYDVKM come from the germline V gene. The CDR3 spans 18 residues. Trimming cost V 5 bases and J 0 bases; bases outside gene matches: 12. In nucleotides, the CDR3 is TGTGCCAGCAGTCCGACAGGGGGCGGGTTGGTTTACCAAGAGACCCAGTACTTC. Translation gives CASSPTGGGLVYQETQYF.

The V call is TRBV4-1, the J call TRBJ2-7; D is possibly TRBD2 (6 bases). The CDR3 is 14 residues long. CDR1 and CDR2 (germline): MGHRA, YSYEKL. Deletions cut 4 bases from V and 6 bases from J, with 16 bases between. In nucleotides, the CDR3 is TGCGCCAGCAGCCCCGGACTACTCGGGGTCGAGCAGTACTTC. Its protein is CASSPGLLGVEQYF.

The V call is TRBV7-9, the J call TRBJ1-2; D gene uncertain. This CDR3 is 14 amino acids long. Trimming removed 1 base at V and 8 bases at J, with 14 bases between. The germline V gene encodes CDR1 SEHNR and CDR2 FQNEAQ (reference sequence). This chain's CDR3 is CASSLVGKQRGYTF. The CDR3 DNA reads as TGTGCCAGCAGCTTAGTCGGCAAACAGAGAGGCTACACCTTC.

The rearrangement links TRBV5-1 to TRBJ2-1; the D gene could be TRBD1 or TRBD2 (6 bases each). The CDR3 is made up of 16 amino acids. With 2 bases removed from V and 8 bases from J, the gap between germline ends came to 20 bases. Looked up from germline, CDR1 is SGHRS and CDR2 is YFSETQ. CDR3 DNA: TGCGCCAGCAGCTTAGGGGGGACTCACCACGTCGATGAGCAGTTCTTC. Protein product: CASSLGGTHHVDEQFF.

The V and J genes are TRBV13 and TRBJ2-1; 7 nucleotides line up with TRBD1. Trimming took 7 bases from V and 1 from J; bases not matched to a gene: 7. CDR1 and CDR2 (germline): PRHDT, FYEKMQ (reference sequence). The CDR3 sequence is 15 residues long. CDR3 region: CASTLQGVSYNEQFF. The CDR3 DNA is TGTGCCAGCACTCTCCAGGGGGTATCCTACAATGAGCAGTTCTTC.

CDR3: CASSSTGNTEAFF. The DNA of the CDR3 is TGTGCCAGCAGTTCGACAGGGAACACTGAAGCTTTCTTT. The rearrangement uses TRBV25-1 and TRBJ1-1; possible D gene TRBD1, 6 bases. The length of the CDR3 is 13 residues. Germline CDR1 and CDR2: MGHDK and SYGVNS. Trimming pared 5 bases from V and 1 base from J, leaving 8 bases between.

This chain uses TRBV19 with TRBJ2-1; weak D call: TRBD1 (5 bases). Germline CDR1 and CDR2: LNHDA and SQIVND (reference sequence). The CDR3 runs 15 residues. V lost 5 bases, J lost 2 bases, and 13 bases lay in between. DNA of the CDR3: TGTGCCAGTAGTGGGGCACAGGCTCCCTACAATGAGCAGTTCTTC. This codes for CASSGAQAPYNEQFF.

This clone was recorded only once. The CDR3 sequence is CASSGQGTNTEAFF. The CDR3 DNA reads TGTGCCAGCTCAGGACAGGGGACGAACACTGAAGCTTTCTTT. V usage is TRBV18 and J usage is TRBJ1-1, with 9 bases that match TRBD1. Looked up from germline, CDR1 is KGHSH and CDR2 is LQKENI. This CDR3 has 14 amino acids. V shed 5 bases, J shed 1 base, and the junction held 2 bases outside the gene matches.

The rearrangement joins TRBV6-4 to TRBJ1-1, with 11 nucleotides matching TRBD1. This CDR3 comprises 15 residues. V was pared by 5 bases and J by 5 bases, with 7 bases of the junction left unmatched. CDR1 MRHNA and CDR2 SNTAGT come from the germline V gene. The CDR3 here is CASSPDRGRRTEAFF. For the CDR3, the DNA is TGTGCCAGCAGTCCGGACAGGGGGCGAAGGACTGAAGCTTTCTTT.

The count of this clone is one. The chain is built from TRBV11-3 and TRBJ2-5, with 9 bases fitting TRBD2. The junction had 5 bases not matched to a gene; V was cut back by 4 bases and J by 5 bases. Germline-derived CDR1 and CDR2 are SGHNT and YENEEA. The CDR3 has 14 amino acids. This chain's CDR3 is CASSSSTSGETQYF. The DNA of the CDR3 is TGTGCCAGCAGCTCCTCGACTAGCGGCGAGACCCAGTACTTC.

This chain links TRBV6-6 with TRBJ1-2; D remains ambiguous. Trimming took 3 bases from V and 4 from J, leaving 9 bases between them. This CDR3 comprises 13 residues. Per the germline V gene, CDR1 is MNHNY and CDR2 is SVGAGI (reference sequence). The CDR3 is CASSYRVGYGYTF. The DNA for the CDR3 is TGTGCCAGCAGTTATCGGGTCGGCTATGGCTACACCTTC.

The J gene is TRBJ2-1, the V gene TRBV5-1; the D gene could be TRBD1 or TRBD2 (5 bases each). CDR3 size: 15 residues. V lost 0 bases to trimming and J lost 2 bases, with 9 bases between them. The germline gives CDR1 SGHRS, CDR2 YFSETQ. The CDR3 protein is CASSLEGPTYNEQFF. As DNA, the CDR3 is TGCGCCAGCAGCTTGGAGGGACCGACCTACAATGAGCAGTTCTTC. The variable domain in full, completed from reference TRBV5-1 and TRBJ2-1, reads KAGVTQTPRYLIKTRGQQVTLSCSPISGHRSVSWYQQTPGQGLQFLFEYFSETQRNKGNFPGRFSGRQFSNSRSEMNVSTLELGDSALYLCASSLEGPTYNEQFFGPGTRLTVL.

This chain's CDR3 is CASSSGTSTDTQYF. The CDR3 DNA follows: TGTGCCAGCAGCTCCGGGACTAGCACAGATACGCAGTATTTT. The chain is built from TRBV5-4 and TRBJ2-3; tentatively, D is TRBD2 (6 bases). Germline V CDR1 and CDR2: SGHNT, YYREEE (reference sequence). This CDR3 has 14 amino acids. V shed 3 bases and J shed 0 bases, with 8 bases lying between them.

The V and J genes are TRBV2 and TRBJ1-5; unclear D gene. Germline V CDR1 and CDR2: SNHLY, FYNNEI. CDR3 size: 14 residues. V was trimmed by 8 bases and J by 0 bases, leaving 11 bases between them. The CDR3 coding sequence is TGTGCCAGCTCCTGGGTAGATAGCAATCAGCCCCAGCATTTT. Amino acids: CASSWVDSNQPQHF. Using reference TRBV2 and TRBJ1-5 for the parts outside the CDR3, the full variable domain is EPEVTQTPSHQVTQMGQEVILRCVPISNHLYFYWYRQILGQKVEFLVSFYNNEISEKSEIFDDQFSVERPDGSNFTLKIRSTKLEDSAMYFCASSWVDSNQPQHFGDGTRLSIL.

V gene TRBV7-2 combines with J gene TRBJ2-1; D perhaps matches TRBD2 (5 bases). The V gene lost 5 bases and the J gene lost 3 bases, with 11 bases spanning the gap. Germline CDR1 is SGHTA and CDR2 is FQGNSA. This CDR3 has 14 residues. As DNA, the CDR3 is TGTGCCAGCAGCCCAGAGCGGAACTACAATGAGCAGTTCTTC. Protein sequence: CASSPERNYNEQFF.

The rearrangement links TRBV18 to TRBJ1-2; tentative D call: TRBD1 (5 bases). This CDR3 region has 12 residues. Trimming shortened V by 6 bases and J by 8 bases, and 13 bases separated the two germline ends. Germline CDR1 is KGHSH and CDR2 is LQKENI. This chain's CDR3 is CASSSPGRGYTF. The DNA for the CDR3 is TGTGCCAGCTCGTCCCCGGGACGGGGCTACACCTTC. Full variable domain (rest looked up from reference TRBV18 and TRBJ1-2): NAGVMQNPRHLVRRRGQEARLRCSPMKGHSHVYWYRQLPEEGLKFMVYLQKENIIDESGMPKERFSAEFPKEGPSILRIQQVVRGDSAAYFCASSSPGRGYTFGSGTRLTVV.